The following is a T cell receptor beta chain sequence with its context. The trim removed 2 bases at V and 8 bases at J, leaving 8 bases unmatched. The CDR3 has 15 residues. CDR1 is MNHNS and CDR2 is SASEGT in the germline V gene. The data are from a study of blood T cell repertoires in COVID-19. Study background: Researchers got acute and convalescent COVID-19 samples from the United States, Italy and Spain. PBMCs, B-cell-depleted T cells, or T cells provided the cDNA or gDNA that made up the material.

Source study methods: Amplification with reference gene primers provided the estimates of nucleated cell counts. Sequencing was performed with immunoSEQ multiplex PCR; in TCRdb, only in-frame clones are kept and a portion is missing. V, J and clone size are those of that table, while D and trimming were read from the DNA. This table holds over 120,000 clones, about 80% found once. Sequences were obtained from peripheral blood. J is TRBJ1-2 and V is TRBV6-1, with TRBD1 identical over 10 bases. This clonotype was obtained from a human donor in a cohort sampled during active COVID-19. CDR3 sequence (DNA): TGTGCCAGCAGTGAACGGACAGGGGGGATCTGGGGCTACACCTTC. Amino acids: CASSERTGGIWGYTF.